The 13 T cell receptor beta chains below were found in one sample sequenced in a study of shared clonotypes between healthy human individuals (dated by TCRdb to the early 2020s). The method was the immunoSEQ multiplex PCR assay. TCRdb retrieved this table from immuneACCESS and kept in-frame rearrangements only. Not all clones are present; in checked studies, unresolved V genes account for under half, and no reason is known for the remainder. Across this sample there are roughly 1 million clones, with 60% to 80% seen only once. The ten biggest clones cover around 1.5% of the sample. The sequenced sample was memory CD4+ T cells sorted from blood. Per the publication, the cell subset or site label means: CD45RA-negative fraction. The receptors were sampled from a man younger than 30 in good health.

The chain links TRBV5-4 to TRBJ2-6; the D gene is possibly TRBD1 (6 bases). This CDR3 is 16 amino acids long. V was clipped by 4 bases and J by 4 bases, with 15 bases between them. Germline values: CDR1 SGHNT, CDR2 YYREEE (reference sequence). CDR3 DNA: TGTGCCAGCAGCGCCAGGGGTCCTAGCGGGGCCAACGTCCTGACTTTC. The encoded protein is CASSARGPSGANVLTF. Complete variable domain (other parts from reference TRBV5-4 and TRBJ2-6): ETGVTQSPTHLIKTRGQQVTLRCSSQSGHNTVSWYQQALGQGPQFIFQYYREEENGRGNFPPRFSGLQFPNYSSELNVNALELDDSALYLCASSARGPSGANVLTFGAGSRLTVL.

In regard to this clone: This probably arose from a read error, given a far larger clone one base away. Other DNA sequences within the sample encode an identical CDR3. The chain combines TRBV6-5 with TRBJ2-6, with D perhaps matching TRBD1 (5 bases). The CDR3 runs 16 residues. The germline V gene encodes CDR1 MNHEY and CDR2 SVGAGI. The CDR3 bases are TGTGCCAGCAGTTACTCGAGGACCTCTGGGGCCAACGTCCTGACCTTC. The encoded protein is CASSYSRTSGANVLTF.

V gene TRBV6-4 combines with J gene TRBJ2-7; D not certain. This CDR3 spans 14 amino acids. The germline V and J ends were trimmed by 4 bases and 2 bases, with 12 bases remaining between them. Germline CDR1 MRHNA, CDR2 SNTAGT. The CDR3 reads CASSVNSLAYEQYF. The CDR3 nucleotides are TGTGCCAGCAGTGTCAACAGCTTAGCCTACGAGCAGTACTTC.

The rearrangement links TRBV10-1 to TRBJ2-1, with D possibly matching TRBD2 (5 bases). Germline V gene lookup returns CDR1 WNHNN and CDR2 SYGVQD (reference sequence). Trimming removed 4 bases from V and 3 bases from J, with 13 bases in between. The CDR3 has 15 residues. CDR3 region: CASSAGLGGYNEQFF. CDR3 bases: TGCGCCAGCAGTGCTGGGCTAGGAGGCTACAATGAGCAGTTCTTC.

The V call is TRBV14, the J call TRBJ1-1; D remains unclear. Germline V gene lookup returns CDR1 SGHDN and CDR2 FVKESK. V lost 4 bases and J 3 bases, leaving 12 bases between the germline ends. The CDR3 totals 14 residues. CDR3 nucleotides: TGTGCCAGCAGCCTCCTAAGGGTCTACACTGAAGCTTTCTTT. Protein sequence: CASSLLRVYTEAFF.

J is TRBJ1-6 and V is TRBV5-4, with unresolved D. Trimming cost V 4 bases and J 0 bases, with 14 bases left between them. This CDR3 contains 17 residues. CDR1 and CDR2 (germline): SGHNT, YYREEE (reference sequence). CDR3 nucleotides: TGTGCCAGCAGCCCTTCGACACCGAGCTCCTATAATTCACCCCTCCACTTT. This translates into CASSPSTPSSYNSPLHF. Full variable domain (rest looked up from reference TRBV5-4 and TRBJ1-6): ETGVTQSPTHLIKTRGQQVTLRCSSQSGHNTVSWYQQALGQGPQFIFQYYREEENGRGNFPPRFSGLQFPNYSSELNVNALELDDSALYLCASSPSTPSSYNSPLHFGNGTRLTVT.

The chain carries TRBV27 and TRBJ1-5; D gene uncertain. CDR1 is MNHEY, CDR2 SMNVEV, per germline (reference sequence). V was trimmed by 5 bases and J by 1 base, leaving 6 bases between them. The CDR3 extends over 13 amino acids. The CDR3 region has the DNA TGTGCCAGCAGTAGGGTGAGCAATCAGCCCCAGCATTTT. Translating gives CASSRVSNQPQHF.

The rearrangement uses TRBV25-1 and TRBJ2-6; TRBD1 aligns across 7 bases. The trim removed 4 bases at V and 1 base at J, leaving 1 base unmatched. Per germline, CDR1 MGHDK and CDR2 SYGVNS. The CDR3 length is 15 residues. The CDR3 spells CASSATGSGANVLTF. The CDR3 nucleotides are TGTGCCAGCAGTGCGACAGGGTCTGGGGCCAACGTCCTGACTTTC. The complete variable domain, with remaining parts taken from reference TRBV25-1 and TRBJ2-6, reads EADIYQTPRYLVIGTGKKITLECSQTMGHDKMYWYQQDPGMELHLIHYSYGVNSTEKGDLSSESTVSRIRTEHFPLTLESARPSHTSQYLCASSATGSGANVLTFGAGSRLTVL.

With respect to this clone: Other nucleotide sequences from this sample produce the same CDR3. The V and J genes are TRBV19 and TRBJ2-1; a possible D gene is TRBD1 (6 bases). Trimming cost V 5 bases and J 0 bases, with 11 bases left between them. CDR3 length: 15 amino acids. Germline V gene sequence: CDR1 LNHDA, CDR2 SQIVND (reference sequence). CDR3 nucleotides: TGTGCCAGTAGTTCACAGGGTAGCTCCTACAATGAGCAGTTCTTC. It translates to CASSSQGSSYNEQFF. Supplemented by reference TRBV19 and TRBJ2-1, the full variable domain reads DGGITQSPKYLFRKEGQNVTLSCEQNLNHDAMYWYRQDPGQGLRLIYYSQIVNDFQKGDIAEGYSVSREKKESFPLTVTSAQKNPTAFYLCASSSQGSSYNEQFFGPGTRLTVL.

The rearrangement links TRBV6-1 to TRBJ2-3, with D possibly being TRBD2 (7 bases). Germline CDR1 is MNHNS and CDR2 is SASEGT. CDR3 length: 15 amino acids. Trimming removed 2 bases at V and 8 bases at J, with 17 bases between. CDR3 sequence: CASSESTGGPGTQYF. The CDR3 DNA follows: TGTGCCAGCAGTGAATCAACGGGGGGCCCCGGTACGCAGTATTTT.

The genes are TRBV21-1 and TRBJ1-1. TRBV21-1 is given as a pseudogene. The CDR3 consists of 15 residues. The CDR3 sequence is CASSKDTAENTEAFF. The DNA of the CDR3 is TGTGCCAGCAGCAAAGATACGGCCGAGAACACTGAAGCTTTCTTT.

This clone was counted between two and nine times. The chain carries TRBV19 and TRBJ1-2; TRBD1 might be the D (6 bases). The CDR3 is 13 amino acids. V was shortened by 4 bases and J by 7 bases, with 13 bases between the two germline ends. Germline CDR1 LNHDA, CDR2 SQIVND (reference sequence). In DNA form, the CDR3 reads TGTGCCAGTAGTAAGCAACAGGGTGCTGGCTACACCTTC. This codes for CASSKQQGAGYTF.

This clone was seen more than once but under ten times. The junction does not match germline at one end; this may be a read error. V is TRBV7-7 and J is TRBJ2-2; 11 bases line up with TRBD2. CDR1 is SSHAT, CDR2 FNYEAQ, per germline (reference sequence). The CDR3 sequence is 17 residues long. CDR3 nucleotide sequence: TGTGCTAGCAGCTCCCGACTAGCGGGGACTAACACCGGGGAGCTGTTTTTT. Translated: CASSSRLAGTNTGELFF.